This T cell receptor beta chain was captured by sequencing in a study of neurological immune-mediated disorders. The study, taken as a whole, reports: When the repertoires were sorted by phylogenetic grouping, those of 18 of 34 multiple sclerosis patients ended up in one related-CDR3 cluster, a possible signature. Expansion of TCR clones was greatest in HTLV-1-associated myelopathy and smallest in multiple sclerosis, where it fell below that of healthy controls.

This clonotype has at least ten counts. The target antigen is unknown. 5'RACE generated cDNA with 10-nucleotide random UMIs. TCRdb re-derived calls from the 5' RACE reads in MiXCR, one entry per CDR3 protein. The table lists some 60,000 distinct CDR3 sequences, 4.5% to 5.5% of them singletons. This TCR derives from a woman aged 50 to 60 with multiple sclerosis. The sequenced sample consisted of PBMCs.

The CDR3 DNA reads TGTGCCAGCAGCCGTGGGCATTTGGCTGGCACAGATACGCAGTATTTT. Translating it yields CASSRGHLAGTDTQYF. V gene TRBV5-6 combines with J gene TRBJ2-3; D is ambiguous. This CDR3 spans 16 amino acids. Trimming pared 4 bases from V and 1 base from J, leaving 16 bases between. Per germline, CDR1 SGHDT and CDR2 YYEEEE.